A single sample gave rise to the 32 T cell receptor beta chains below, sequenced in a study of blood T cell repertoires in COVID-19. The assay was immunoSEQ multiplex PCR, and TCRdb's table has in-frame clones only and misses some. The sample yields tens of thousands of clones, over 70% seen once. The material sequenced was peripheral blood. These receptors were taken from a man between 50 and 59 years old with active COVID-19.

This clone has just one count. This chain connects TRBV5-1 to TRBJ1-4, with D perhaps TRBD1 (6 bases). Germline lookup yields CDR1 SGHRS and CDR2 YFSETQ. This CDR3 is built from 14 residues. V gave up 2 bases and J gave up 14 bases, with 19 bases separating them. CDR3 sequence reads: CASSFDTGGARLFF. CDR3 coding DNA: TGCGCCAGCAGCTTCGATACGGGGGGCGCGAGGCTGTTTTTT.

The CDR3 coding sequence is TGTGCCAGCAGCTCTACTAGCGGGAGAGGGGATACGCAGTATTTT. Protein product: CASSSTSGRGDTQYF. This chain joins TRBV7-2 and TRBJ2-3; TRBD2 matches 11 bases. Per the germline V gene, CDR1 is SGHTA and CDR2 is FQGNSA. CDR3 length: 15 residues. V lost 4 bases to trimming and J lost 6 bases; unmatched junction nucleotides: 6.

This chain links TRBV27 with TRBJ2-3, with a tentative D call TRBD1 (6 bases). The CDR3 has 14 amino acids. Looked up from germline, CDR1 is MNHEY and CDR2 is SMNVEV (reference sequence). V shed 8 bases and J shed 4 bases, with 16 bases lying between them. The CDR3 loop is CASLPTGWSDTQYF. The CDR3 coding sequence is TGTGCCAGCCTCCCAACAGGGTGGTCAGATACGCAGTATTTT.

This clone has more than one count but fewer than ten. The V call is TRBV5-1, the J call TRBJ2-5; 7 nucleotides line up with TRBD1. This CDR3 is 14 amino acids long. V gave up 4 bases and J gave up 7 bases; unmatched junction bases: 10. Germline V gene sequence: CDR1 SGHRS, CDR2 YFSETQ. CDR3 loop: CASSINRGAGTQYF. CDR3 sequence (DNA): TGCGCCAGCAGCATAAACAGGGGAGCAGGGACCCAGTACTTC.

The chain joins TRBV6-2 or TRBV6-3 to TRBJ1-6; no clear D. V shed 0 bases and J shed 13 bases, with 16 bases lying between them. The CDR3 extends over 15 amino acids. CDR1 MNHEY and CDR2 SVGEGT come from the germline V gene. This CDR3 is CASSYSRQSSSPLHF. DNA for the CDR3: TGTGCCAGCAGTTACTCGAGGCAGAGTAGTTCGCCCCTCCACTTT.

The chain carries TRBV2 and TRBJ2-1, with 13 bases matching TRBD2. The CDR3 runs 15 residues. The ends lost 5 bases at V and 5 bases at J; junction bases unmatched: 3. Germline V gene data show CDR1 as SNHLY and CDR2 as FYNNEI. CDR3 DNA: TGTGCCAGCAGTCAGGGACTAGCGGGAAACAATGAGCAGTTCTTC. Encoded protein: CASSQGLAGNNEQFF.

This chain links TRBV3-1 (or the pseudogene TRBV3-2) with TRBJ1-6, with D maybe TRBD1 (5 bases). In germline, CDR1 is LGHDT, CDR2 YNNKEL (reference sequence). Trimming stripped 1 base from V and 7 bases from J, with 8 bases between. The CDR3 contains 14 residues. The CDR3 protein is CASSQGRGNSPLHF. The CDR3 DNA follows: TGTGCCAGCAGCCAAGGACGGGGGAATTCACCCCTCCACTTT.

V is TRBV9 and J is TRBJ2-1; 7 bases are a match to TRBD1. The J segment lost 4 bases and the V segment lost 0 bases, leaving 10 bases of the junction unmatched. Germline values: CDR1 SGDLS, CDR2 YYNGEE. This CDR3 has 17 amino acids. Here the CDR3 DNA reads TGTGCCAGCAGCGTAGACGAAGGGACAGACCTTTACAATGAGCAGTTCTTC. The encoded protein is CASSVDEGTDLYNEQFF.

V is TRBV6-5 and J is TRBJ2-1; 8 bases are shared with TRBD2. V was pared by 9 bases and J by 1 base, with 5 bases of the junction left unmatched. CDR3 length: 14 residues. The germline CDR1 and CDR2 sequences are MNHEY and SVGAGI. CDR3 sequence (DNA): TGTGCCAGTGTAGCGGGACGGTCCTACAATGAGCAGTTCTTC. Translated: CASVAGRSYNEQFF.

The V call is TRBV28, the J call TRBJ2-7; no reliable D call. CDR3 size: 14 residues. The V gene's germline CDR1 is MDHEN and CDR2 SYDVKM. V was cut by 3 bases and J by 3 bases, with 12 bases left in between. DNA of the CDR3: TGTGCCAGCAGTTTCCCGACTCAGAACTACGAGCAGTACTTC. Translating it yields CASSFPTQNYEQYF.

The gene calls are TRBV30 and TRBJ1-1; no clear D gene. V was clipped by 2 bases and J by 7 bases, with 8 bases between them. The CDR3 spans 11 residues. CDR1 and CDR2 (germline): GTSNPN, SVGIG (reference sequence). The CDR3 sequence is CAWSQANEAFF. CDR3 nucleotides: TGTGCCTGGAGTCAAGCCAATGAAGCTTTCTTT.

This clone was detected only a few times. The V call is TRBV5-1, the J call TRBJ1-2; 9 positions match TRBD1. This CDR3 is built from 14 residues. CDR1 is SGHRS and CDR2 is YFSETQ in the germline V gene. Trimming cost V 4 bases and J 3 bases; bases outside gene matches: 4. The CDR3 DNA reads TGCGCCAGCAGCCCGGGACAGGGCCACTATGGCTACACCTTC. Translated, it gives CASSPGQGHYGYTF. Combining the CDR3 with reference TRBV5-1 and TRBJ1-2 gives the whole variable domain KAGVTQTPRYLIKTRGQQVTLSCSPISGHRSVSWYQQTPGQGLQFLFEYFSETQRNKGNFPGRFSGRQFSNSRSEMNVSTLELGDSALYLCASSPGQGHYGYTFGSGTRLTVV.

The rearrangement uses TRBV30 and TRBJ1-2, with D unresolved. Germline CDR1 and CDR2: GTSNPN and SVGIG (reference sequence). V was trimmed by 0 bases and J by 4 bases, leaving 6 bases between them. The CDR3 has 12 residues. In DNA form, the CDR3 reads TGTGCCTGGAGTGTCAAAGCCTATGGCTACACCTTC. It codes for CAWSVKAYGYTF.

The chain uses TRBV6-5 and TRBJ1-4; TRBD1 is a possible D gene (6 bases). The germline V gene encodes CDR1 MNHEY and CDR2 SVGAGI. The V end was cut by 5 bases, the J end by 8 bases, with 15 bases between. This CDR3 is built from 14 residues. Written as DNA, the CDR3 is TGTGCCAGCAGTCGCCCAGGGGATCGGGAAAAACTGTTTTTT. Its translation is CASSRPGDREKLFF.

This clone has more than one count but fewer than ten. The chain has TRBV19 and TRBJ2-5; a possible D gene is TRBD1 (5 bases). This CDR3 is built from 13 residues. Germline CDR1 LNHDA, CDR2 SQIVND (reference sequence). V lost 2 bases and J 2 bases, leaving 6 bases between the germline ends. CDR3 loop: CASSIPGQETQYF. The CDR3 coding sequence is TGTGCCAGTAGTATACCAGGGCAAGAGACCCAGTACTTC.

In the case of this clone: Other DNA sequences in the same sample also yield this CDR3. The chain recombines TRBV30 with TRBJ2-2, with a tentative D call TRBD2 (7 bases). The germline V and J ends were trimmed by 0 bases and 0 bases, with 11 bases remaining between them. The CDR3 is made up of 16 amino acids. From germline, CDR1 is GTSNPN and CDR2 SVGIG (reference sequence). The CDR3 is CAWSVGGGANTGELFF. Written as DNA, the CDR3 is TGTGCCTGGAGTGTAGGCGGGGGCGCGAACACCGGGGAGCTGTTTTTT.

The rearrangement links TRBV7-9 to TRBJ1-4, with D unresolved. Germline values: CDR1 SEHNR, CDR2 FQNEAQ (reference sequence). V was pared by 7 bases and J by 7 bases, with 16 bases between. The CDR3 is 14 amino acids. The CDR3 loop is CASTFSDQVEKLFF. The CDR3 DNA follows: TGTGCCAGCACCTTCTCTGACCAGGTTGAAAAACTGTTTTTT.

This rearrangement joins TRBV7-9 to TRBJ2-7, with a weak D call TRBD2 (5 bases). The CDR3 loop spans 14 amino acids. The germline gives CDR1 SEHNR, CDR2 FQNEAQ (reference sequence). Between the trimmed V and J ends, which lost 3 bases and 2 bases, there was a span of 11 bases. The CDR3 loop reads CASSFADGTYEQYF. CDR3 in DNA: TGTGCCAGCAGCTTTGCGGACGGGACCTACGAGCAGTACTTC.

The J gene is TRBJ2-1, the V gene TRBV20-1; D is unresolved. This CDR3 is built from 10 residues. CDR1 and CDR2 from the germline V gene are DFQATT and SNEGSKA (reference sequence). The ends were cut back, 4 bases at V and 6 bases at J, with 4 bases in the middle. The CDR3 spells CSAISNEQFF. The DNA for the CDR3 is TGCAGTGCTATCTCCAATGAGCAGTTCTTC.

The chain uses TRBV5-1 and TRBJ2-1, with 8 bases identical to TRBD2. The CDR3 runs 18 residues. Unmatched junction bases numbered 11, after V lost 0 bases and J lost 3 bases. CDR1 and CDR2 (germline): SGHRS, YFSETQ. For the CDR3, the DNA is TGCGCCAGCAGCTTGGGTGGGGGCTTGGGACTAGACTACAATGAGCAGTTCTTC. This encodes CASSLGGGLGLDYNEQFF. Full variable domain (missing parts from reference TRBV5-1 and TRBJ2-1): KAGVTQTPRYLIKTRGQQVTLSCSPISGHRSVSWYQQTPGQGLQFLFEYFSETQRNKGNFPGRFSGRQFSNSRSEMNVSTLELGDSALYLCASSLGGGLGLDYNEQFFGPGTRLTVL.

There are a few counts of this clone. CDR3 in amino acids: CASSLVGGDLATNEKLFF. CDR3 bases: TGTGCCAGCAGCTTAGTGGGAGGGGACCTTGCAACTAATGAAAAACTGTTTTTT. The chain employs TRBV13 and TRBJ1-4; TRBD1 might be the D (5 bases). Germline CDR1 and CDR2: PRHDT and FYEKMQ (reference sequence). This CDR3 region has 18 residues. V was shortened by 1 base and J by 0 bases, with 15 bases between the two germline ends.

The V gene is TRBV27, the J gene TRBJ1-1; 8 nucleotides align to TRBD1. CDR1 and CDR2 (germline): MNHEY, SMNVEV (reference sequence). CDR3 length: 14 amino acids. V shed 6 bases, J shed 5 bases, and the junction held 8 bases outside the gene matches. The CDR3 DNA follows: TGTGCCAGCAGGCGTGACAGGGGCCGTACTGAAGCTTTCTTT. The encoded protein is CASRRDRGRTEAFF.

The chain recombines TRBV9 with TRBJ2-3; 8 bases align to TRBD2. Unmatched junction bases numbered 1, after V lost 0 bases and J lost 4 bases. Germline V lookup: CDR1 SGDLS, CDR2 YYNGEE. This CDR3 is 14 amino acids long. The CDR3 coding sequence is TGTGCCAGCAGCGTAGCCGGGGGGGCAGATACGCAGTATTTT. Translation gives CASSVAGGADTQYF.

This chain links TRBV5-1 with TRBJ1-2; 8 bases align to TRBD1. Germline loops: CDR1 SGHRS, CDR2 YFSETQ. V lost 0 bases and J lost 7; bases outside the gene matches: 11. The CDR3 consists of 16 residues. The CDR3 region has the DNA TGCGCCAGCAGCTTGGGATCGGACAGGGTTCCGGGTGGCTACACCTTC. Protein product: CASSLGSDRVPGGYTF.

J is TRBJ2-7 and V is TRBV24-1, with 12 bases identical to TRBD1. Trimming removed 2 bases from V and 2 bases from J; junction bases left unmatched: 3. Germline values: CDR1 KGHDR, CDR2 SFDVKD. This CDR3 spans 16 amino acids. This CDR3 reads CATSDSGTGGAYEQYF. DNA of the CDR3: TGTGCCACCAGTGATTCCGGGACAGGGGGCGCCTACGAGCAGTACTTC.

The gene calls are TRBV6-6 and TRBJ1-5, with TRBD1 matching 7 bases. Germline CDR1 reads MNHNY; CDR2 reads SVGAGI (reference sequence). The CDR3 has 15 amino acids. After removal of 4 bases from V and 2 bases from J, the junction contained 5 bases not matched to a gene. The CDR3 region has the DNA TGTGCCAGCAGTTCCGACAGGGATGGCAATCAGCCCCAGCATTTT. This codes for CASSSDRDGNQPQHF.

J is TRBJ2-1 and V is TRBV6-5, with D hard to call. This CDR3 is built from 11 residues. The germline CDR1 and CDR2 sequences are MNHEY and SVGAGI. The V and J ends lost 5 bases and 6 bases respectively, with 5 bases between them. The CDR3 protein is CASSRGNEQFF. The CDR3 nucleotides are TGTGCCAGCAGTCGCGGCAATGAGCAGTTCTTC.

This clone appeared a few times. The chain uses TRBV18 and TRBJ2-7, with 8 nucleotides matching TRBD2. Germline values: CDR1 KGHSH, CDR2 LQKENI. This CDR3 has 12 amino acids. The trim removed 3 bases at V and 12 bases at J, leaving 7 bases unmatched. For the CDR3, the DNA is TGTGCCAGCTCACCGAGCGGGGGAGCCGGGTACTTC. It translates to CASSPSGGAGYF.

The gene calls are TRBV27 and TRBJ1-2; 8 bases agree with TRBD1. This CDR3 is 15 amino acids long. Germline lookup yields CDR1 MNHEY and CDR2 SMNVEV (reference sequence). The V gene end was trimmed by 6 bases and the J gene end by 5 bases; junction bases not matched to a gene: 11. The CDR3 region is CASSLGQGGSYGYTF. Here the CDR3 DNA reads TGTGCCAGCAGCCTTGGACAGGGAGGGTCTTATGGCTACACCTTC.

V usage is TRBV18 and J usage is TRBJ2-5, with 8 bases fitting TRBD1. V lost 3 bases and J lost 5; bases outside the gene matches: 8. This CDR3 spans 15 amino acids. The germline V gene encodes CDR1 KGHSH and CDR2 LQKENI. CDR3 residues: CASSPQGAQWETQYF. CDR3 nucleotides: TGTGCCAGCTCACCCCAGGGGGCGCAATGGGAGACCCAGTACTTC.

The chain joins TRBV19 to TRBJ1-2; TRBD1 matches 8 bases. Germline values: CDR1 LNHDA, CDR2 SQIVND (reference sequence). This CDR3 comprises 15 residues. The ends lost 6 bases at V and 4 bases at J; junction bases unmatched: 10. Here the CDR3 DNA reads TGTGCCAGTAGGGCGGACAGGGCATCGTCCTATGGCTACACCTTC. It translates to CASRADRASSYGYTF.

V and J are TRBV18 and TRBJ1-4; D is possibly TRBD1 (6 bases). The germline gives CDR1 KGHSH, CDR2 LQKENI. The CDR3 contains 15 residues. The ends were cut back, 4 bases at V and 4 bases at J, with 13 bases in the middle. CDR3: CASSLSGTLNEKLFF. The CDR3 DNA is TGTGCCAGCTCACTTTCCGGGACACTTAATGAAAAACTGTTTTTT.